The TCR beta chain described here comes from a study of radiotherapy plus CTLA-4 blockade in lung cancer. This CDR3 comprises 14 residues. Germline V gene data show CDR1 as MNHNS and CDR2 as SASEGT. V lost 5 bases and J lost 1, with 11 bases in between. General observations from the study: An expansion of tumor-derived TCR clones occurred in blood after radiotherapy plus ipilimumab. How blood T cell clones changed early, along with interferon-beta, reportedly forecast response best.

The protocol was immunoSEQ multiplex PCR, while the TCRdb copy is restricted to in-frame clones and leaves out a portion. The top ten hold more than 0.75% of the sample, which has approximately 90,000 clones, around four fifths seen once. CTLA-4 blockade using ipilimumab, together with focal radiation, was received by patients with chemo-refractory metastatic non-small-cell lung cancer. Comments on this clone: Antigen unknown.

The rearrangement uses TRBV6-1 and TRBJ2-5, with D hard to call. The receptor was isolated from a human donor with non-small cell lung cancer who had stable disease on radiotherapy plus ipilimumab. The specimen was peripheral blood, collected from a patient treated with radiotherapy plus ipilimumab. The CDR3 spells CASSSTLIQETQYF. In nucleotides, the CDR3 is TGTGCCAGCAGTAGTACATTAATCCAAGAGACCCAGTACTTC.